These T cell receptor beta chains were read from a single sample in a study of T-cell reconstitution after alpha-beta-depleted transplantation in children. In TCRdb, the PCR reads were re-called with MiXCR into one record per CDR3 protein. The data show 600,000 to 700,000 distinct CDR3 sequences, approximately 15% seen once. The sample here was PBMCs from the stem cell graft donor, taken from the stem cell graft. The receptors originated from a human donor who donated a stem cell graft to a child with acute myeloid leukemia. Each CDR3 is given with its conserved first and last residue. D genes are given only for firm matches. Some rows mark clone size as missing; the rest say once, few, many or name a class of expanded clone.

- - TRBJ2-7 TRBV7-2 CASSLVLSYEQYF TGTGCCAGCAGCTTAGTGCTGTCCTACGAGCAGTACTTC
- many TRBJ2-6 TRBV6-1 CASSVSGSGANVLTF TGTGCCAGCAGTGTATCAGGCTCTGGGGCCAACGTCCTGACTTTC
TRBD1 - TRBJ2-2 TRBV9 CASSGTRQGPNTGELFF TGTGCCAGCAGCGGAACAAGACAGGGTCCGAACACCGGGGAGCTGTTTTTT
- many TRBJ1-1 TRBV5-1 CASSLVGGNTEAFF TGTGCCAGCAGCTTAGTAGGTGGGAACACTGAAGCTTTCTTT
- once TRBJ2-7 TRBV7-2 CASSLVVSNEQYF TGTGCCAGCAGCTTAGTGGTCAGCAACGAGCAGTACTTC
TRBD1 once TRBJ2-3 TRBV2 CASAPPGTGDDTQYF TGTGCCAGCGCGCCACCTGGGACAGGCGACGATACGCAGTATTTT
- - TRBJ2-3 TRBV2 CASTLRLLGELTDTQYF TGTGCCAGCACCCTTCGCCTCCTGGGCGAACTCACAGATACGCAGTATTTT
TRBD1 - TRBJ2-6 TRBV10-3 CAISESLDRIRSGANVLTF TGTGCCATCAGTGAGTCGTTGGACAGGATCCGCTCTGGGGCCAACGTCCTGACTTTC
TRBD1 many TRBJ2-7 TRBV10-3 CAISDPDRATGEQYF TGTGCCATCAGTGACCCAGACAGGGCCACGGGGGAGCAGTACTTC
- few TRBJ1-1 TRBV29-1 CSGGDYEAFF TGCAGCGGGGGGGACTATGAAGCTTTCTTT
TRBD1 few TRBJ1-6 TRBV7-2 CASRSVGTGNSPLHF TGTGCCAGCAGATCCGTCGGGACAGGCAATTCACCCCTCCACTTT
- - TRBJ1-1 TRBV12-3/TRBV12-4 CASSLEEGSGTEAFF TGTGCCAGCAGTTTAGAGGAAGGGAGCGGAACTGAAGCTTTCTTT
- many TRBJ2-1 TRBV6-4 CASSDTTDEQFF TGTGCCAGCAGTGACACTACCGATGAGCAGTTCTTC
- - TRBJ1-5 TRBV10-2 CASRPNSNQPQHF TGCGCCAGCAGGCCCAATAGCAATCAGCCCCAGCATTTT
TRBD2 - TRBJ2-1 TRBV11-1 CASSLARRLAGANEQFF TGTGCCAGCAGCTTAGCGCGGAGGCTAGCGGGGGCAAATGAGCAGTTCTTC
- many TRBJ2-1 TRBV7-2 CASSFRGPLEEQFF TGTGCCAGCAGCTTCCGGGGGCCCCTGGAGGAGCAGTTCTTC
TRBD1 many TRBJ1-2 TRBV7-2 CASSFVDRVYGYTF TGTGCCAGCAGCTTCGTCGACAGGGTATACGGCTACACCTTC
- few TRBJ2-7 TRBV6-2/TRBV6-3 CASSFQGIPYEQYF TGTGCCAGCAGTTTCCAGGGAATTCCCTACGAGCAGTACTTC
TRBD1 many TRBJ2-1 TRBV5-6 CASSYRGYEQFF TGTGCCAGCAGCTACAGGGGCTATGAGCAGTTCTTC
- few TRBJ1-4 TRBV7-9 CASSRPTAGREKLFF TGTGCCAGCAGCCGACCGACAGCCGGACGTGAAAAACTGTTTTTT
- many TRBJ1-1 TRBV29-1 CSVAAGDDTEAFF TGCAGCGTTGCAGCCGGGGACGACACTGAAGCTTTCTTT
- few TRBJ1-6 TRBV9 CASSSLDSNSPLHF TGTGCCAGCAGCTCCCTCGACAGTAATTCACCCCTCCACTTT
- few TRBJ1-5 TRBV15 CATSRSTSMAGGNRPQHF TGTGCCACCAGCAGGTCTACCTCCATGGCCGGGGGTAATCGGCCCCAGCATTTT
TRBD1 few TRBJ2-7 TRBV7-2 CASSPRTGSSHEQYF TGTGCCAGCAGCCCGAGGACAGGGTCTTCCCACGAGCAGTACTTC
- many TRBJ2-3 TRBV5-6 CASSLAVRRHTDTQYF TGTGCCAGCAGCTTGGCGGTAAGACGACACACAGATACGCAGTATTTT
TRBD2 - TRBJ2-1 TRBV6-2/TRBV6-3 CASSPFRAGGPSSYNEQFF TGTGCCAGCAGCCCCTTTAGGGCGGGGGGGCCAAGCTCCTACAATGAGCAGTTCTTC
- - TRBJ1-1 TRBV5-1 CASRRDTPNTEAFF TGCGCCAGCAGAAGGGACACTCCGAACACTGAAGCTTTCTTT
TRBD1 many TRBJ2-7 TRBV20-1 CSARVPGQPYEQYF TGCAGTGCTAGAGTACCGGGACAGCCTTACGAGCAGTACTTC
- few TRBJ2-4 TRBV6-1 CASSASGTSKNIQYF TGTGCCAGCAGTGCCTCCGGGACATCCAAAAACATTCAGTACTTC
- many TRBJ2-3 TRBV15 CATSLMDSTTDTQYF TGTGCCACCAGCCTTATGGACTCGACAACAGATACGCAGTATTTT
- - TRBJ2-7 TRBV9 CASSVGGVGYEQYF TGTGCCAGCAGCGTAGGGGGAGTTGGCTACGAGCAGTACTTC
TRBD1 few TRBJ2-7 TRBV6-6 CASSNPGQAAYEQYF TGTGCCAGCAGCAATCCGGGACAGGCCGCCTACGAGCAGTACTTC
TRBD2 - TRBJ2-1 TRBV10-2 CASSPAGLNNEQFF TGCGCCAGCAGTCCAGCGGGGCTAAACAATGAGCAGTTCTTC
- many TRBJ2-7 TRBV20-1 CSAETGSYEQYF TGCAGTGCTGAGACAGGCAGCTACGAGCAGTACTTC
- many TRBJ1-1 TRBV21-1 CASRLDRVLEAFF TGTGCCAGCAGGTTGGACAGGGTACTTGAAGCTTTCTTT
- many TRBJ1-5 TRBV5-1 CASSRSGQDQPQHF TGCGCCAGCAGCCGGTCGGGGCAGGATCAGCCCCAGCATTTT
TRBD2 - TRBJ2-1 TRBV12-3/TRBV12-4 CASSLRLPLSSGGNNEQFF TGTGCCAGCAGTTTACGCCTCCCCCTCTCTAGCGGGGGGAACAATGAGCAGTTCTTC
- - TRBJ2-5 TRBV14 CASSQDPRRFQYF TGTGCCAGCAGCCAAGATCCCAGGAGGTTCCAGTACTTC
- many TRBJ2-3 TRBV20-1 CSALTTGGALLPRTDTQYF TGCAGTGCTCTTACTACAGGGGGGGCCCTTCTTCCGCGCACAGATACGCAGTATTTT
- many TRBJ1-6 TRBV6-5 CASSSTADGLNSPLHF TGTGCCAGCAGTTCCACCGCGGACGGGCTAAATTCACCCCTCCACTTT
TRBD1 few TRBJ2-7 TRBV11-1 CASRPGQGTIEEQYF TGTGCCAGCAGACCTGGACAGGGGACAATTGAAGAGCAGTACTTC
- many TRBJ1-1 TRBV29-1 CSGQRGENTEAFF TGCAGCGGCCAACGGGGGGAAAACACTGAAGCTTTCTTT
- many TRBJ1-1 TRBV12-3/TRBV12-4 CASRNGILEAFF TGTGCCAGCAGGAATGGGATTCTTGAAGCTTTCTTT
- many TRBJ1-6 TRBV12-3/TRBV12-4 CASSLGGPLHF TGTGCCAGCAGCTTGGGTGGACCCCTCCACTTT
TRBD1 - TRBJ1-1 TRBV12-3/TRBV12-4 CASSGGQGLRPEAFF TGTGCCAGCAGTGGGGGACAGGGGCTTAGGCCTGAAGCTTTCTTT
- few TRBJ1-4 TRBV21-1 CASSKALATEEKLFF TGTGCCAGCAGCAAAGCGCTCGCGACAGAAGAAAAACTGTTTTTT
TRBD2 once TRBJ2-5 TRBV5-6 CASRPGLVGETQYF TGTGCCAGCAGGCCGGGACTAGTTGGAGAGACCCAGTACTTC
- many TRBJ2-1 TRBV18 CASSPEYNEQFF TGTGCCAGCTCACCCGAGTACAATGAGCAGTTCTTC